The 28 T cell receptor beta chains presented below share a single source sample, sequenced in a study of glioma-infiltrating T cells. Amplification of TCR alpha and beta CDR3 regions from RNA used iRepertoire nested multiplex PCR. TCRdb reprocessed the multiplex PCR reads with MiXCR, giving one entry per CDR3 protein. The sample has around 390,000 distinct CDR3 sequences, 35% to 45% seen once. Sequencing was performed on glioma tissue, nonneoplastic brain tissue, or PBMCs (not recorded which). The source is a human donor with low-grade glioma or glioblastoma, undergoing nonglioma brain surgery, or in good health (not recorded which).

The rearrangement uses TRBV20-1 and TRBJ1-2; tentative D call: TRBD1 (6 bases). Germline V CDR1 and CDR2: DFQATT, SNEGSKA (reference sequence). Deletions cut 3 bases from V and 3 bases from J, with 11 bases between. The CDR3 spans 13 residues. The CDR3 DNA reads as TGCAGTGCTAGCCCGAGGGGGTACTATGGCTACACCTTC. This encodes CSASPRGYYGYTF.

The J gene is TRBJ2-7, the V gene TRBV28; 9 nucleotides agree with TRBD1. CDR1 is MDHEN, CDR2 SYDVKM, per germline. V lost 8 bases and J lost 0; bases outside the gene matches: 8. The CDR3 spans 15 residues. CDR3: CASGGGQGNSYEQYF. In DNA, the CDR3 is TGTGCCAGCGGCGGGGGACAGGGAAACTCCTACGAGCAGTACTTC.

This clonotype came up many times. The rearrangement joins TRBV20-1 to TRBJ2-1; D unclear. V was clipped by 7 bases and J by 4 bases, with 17 bases between them. The CDR3 loop spans 14 amino acids. CDR1 is DFQATT and CDR2 is SNEGSKA in the germline V gene (reference sequence). CDR3 DNA: TGCAGTGGATGTCGCACGAAGGTTTACAATGAGCAGTTCTTC. As protein: CSGCRTKVYNEQFF.

The V call is TRBV5-4, the J call TRBJ2-7; the match to TRBD2 covers 10 bases. With V trimmed by 0 bases and J by 4 bases, 4 bases remained unmatched. CDR3 length: 15 amino acids. CDR1 and CDR2 (germline): SGHNT, YYREEE (reference sequence). The CDR3 loop reads CASSLDPSGRYEQYF. The CDR3 DNA reads TGTGCCAGCAGCTTGGATCCTAGCGGGAGATACGAGCAGTACTTC.

This chain uses TRBV4-1 with TRBJ2-5; D perhaps matches TRBD2 (6 bases). The germline V and J ends were trimmed by 4 bases and 1 base, with 16 bases remaining between them. In germline, CDR1 is MGHRA, CDR2 YSYEKL. CDR3 length: 16 residues. The CDR3 region has the DNA TGCGCCAGCAGCCGCCCTTCAGGAGGGACCCAAGAGACCCAGTACTTC. It is translated as CASSRPSGGTQETQYF.

This clonotype was detected only a few times. This sequence joins TRBV10-3 and TRBJ2-1; unclear D gene. Looked up from germline, CDR1 is ENHRY and CDR2 is SYGVKD. The CDR3 spans 15 residues. V was clipped by 6 bases and J by 3 bases, with 15 bases between them. This chain's CDR3 is CAIRPGPDRYNEQFF. As DNA, the CDR3 is TGTGCCATCAGACCCGGTCCGGACCGCTACAATGAGCAGTTCTTC.

V is TRBV28 and J is TRBJ2-3; the match to TRBD2 covers 9 bases. Germline V CDR1 and CDR2: MDHEN, SYDVKM. The ends lost 8 bases at V and 4 bases at J; junction bases unmatched: 13. The CDR3 covers 16 residues. The CDR3 DNA reads as TGTGCCAGCCTAGCGGGACTTCGGAACGGCGCAGATACGCAGTATTTT. Amino acids: CASLAGLRNGADTQYF.

As concerns this clonotype: Just one base apart from a much larger clone, this may be a read error. V usage is TRBV15 and J usage is TRBJ1-2, with a weak D call TRBD1 (6 bases). Germline lookup yields CDR1 LNHNV and CDR2 YYDKDF (reference sequence). There are 14 residues in the CDR3. The CDR3 nucleotides read TGTGCCAGCAGCGGAGACAGGATCAACTATGGCTACACCTTC. Amino acid sequence: CASSGDRINYGYTF.

With regard to this clonotype: Possible read error: a much larger clone is one base away. The chain combines TRBV27 with TRBJ2-7; TRBD1 agrees at 7 bases. The CDR3 has 16 amino acids. Per the germline V gene, CDR1 is MNHEY and CDR2 is SMNVEV (reference sequence). DNA for the CDR3: TGTGCCAGCAGTCCCTACAGGGGAAAGGGCTCCTACGATCAGTACTTC. Translating it yields CASSPYRGKGSYDQYF.

This clonotype was counted many times. CDR3 residues: CASSPGTDTEAFF. As DNA, the CDR3 is TGTGCCAGCAGTCCCGGGACAGATACCGAAGCTTTCTTT. This chain links TRBV28 with TRBJ1-1, with 7 bases aligning to TRBD1. The ends lost 5 bases at V and 8 bases at J; junction bases unmatched: 8. The CDR3 has 13 residues. Germline CDR1 reads MDHEN; CDR2 reads SYDVKM.

In this sample, this clonotype turned up a few times. The V gene is TRBV27, the J gene TRBJ2-2, with 15 bases identical to TRBD2. The junction had 9 bases not matched to a gene; V was cut back by 2 bases and J by 2 bases. The CDR3 length is 20 residues. From germline, CDR1 is MNHEY and CDR2 SMNVEV (reference sequence). In nucleotides, the CDR3 is TGTGCCAGCAGTTTAGGGACTAGCGGGAGGTCCCGATTCAACACCGGGGAGCTGTTTTTT. Amino acids: CASSLGTSGRSRFNTGELFF.

The chain joins TRBV10-3 to TRBJ2-2, with D perhaps assigned TRBD1 or TRBD2 (5 bases each). This CDR3 is built from 15 residues. V shed 6 bases and J shed 6 bases, with 17 bases lying between them. The germline CDR1 and CDR2 sequences are ENHRY and SYGVKD. The CDR3 sequence is CAIRFGTGHPGELFF. The CDR3 coding sequence is TGTGCCATCAGGTTCGGGACGGGTCATCCCGGGGAGCTGTTTTTT.

This clonotype was detected ten times or more. The genes are TRBV6-1 and TRBJ2-2; 7 bases are a match to TRBD1. Per the germline V gene, CDR1 is MNHNS and CDR2 is SASEGT. CDR3 length equals 14 residues. V trimming: 5 bases; J trimming: 6 bases; junction bases outside the gene matches: 6. CDR3 protein: CASSSDRVAGELFF. For the CDR3, the DNA is TGTGCCAGCAGTTCCGACAGGGTGGCCGGGGAGCTGTTTTTT.

The CDR3 sequence: CASSIGPGTGWTEAFF. The CDR3, as DNA: TGTGCCAGTAGTATAGGACCGGGGACAGGGTGGACTGAAGCTTTCTTT. The V call is TRBV19, the J call TRBJ1-1; 9 positions agree with TRBD1. The CDR3 is 16 amino acids. Per the germline V gene, CDR1 is LNHDA and CDR2 is SQIVND (reference sequence). The V and J ends lost 1 base and 5 bases, in that order; junction bases with no gene match: 8.

The chain combines TRBV29-1 with TRBJ2-4; no clear D. The V gene lost 5 bases and the J gene lost 7 bases, with 15 bases spanning the gap. CDR3 size: 13 residues. The germline gives CDR1 SQVTM, CDR2 ANQGSEA. The DNA of the CDR3 is TGCAGCGTTCTTGACGTCGGACCGAACATTCAGTACTTC. Its translation: CSVLDVGPNIQYF.

This clonotype was counted many times. This rearrangement joins TRBV6-2 or TRBV6-3 to TRBJ2-3; TRBD2 agrees at 13 bases. Germline CDR1 and CDR2: MNHEY and SVGEGT. V was clipped by 0 bases and J by 4 bases; unmatched bases: 13. This CDR3 comprises 20 residues. CDR3 sequence (DNA): TGTGCCAGCAGTTACTCGATCGATGACTCGACTAGCGGGAGGCCAGATACGCAGTATTTT. Protein product: CASSYSIDDSTSGRPDTQYF.

This clonotype was seen a handful of times. This chain connects TRBV12-3 or TRBV12-4 to TRBJ2-5, with 7 bases aligning to TRBD1. Trimming removed 6 bases from V and 5 bases from J; junction bases left unmatched: 6. This CDR3 comprises 13 residues. The CDR3 DNA reads TGTGCCAGCAGGGACAGGAACCGCGAGACCCAGTACTTC. It specifies CASRDRNRETQYF.

Details on this clonotype: A much larger clone lies a single base off, so this may be a read error. V gene TRBV6-5 combines with J gene TRBJ1-1; D call uncertain. Per the germline V gene, CDR1 is MNHEY and CDR2 is SVGAGI. The CDR3 spans 15 residues. The CDR3 DNA is TGTGCCAGCAGTTTTTGGGTGCTCATGAACACTGAAGCTTACTTT. This sequence encodes CASSFWVLMNTEAYF.

As to this clonotype: With a much larger clone just one base away, this may be a read error. The rearrangement links TRBV6-5 to TRBJ1-1; no clear D gene. The CDR3 has 15 residues. Trimming left V 4 bases short and J 1 base short, with 13 bases between. Germline V gene data show CDR1 as MNHEY and CDR2 as SVGAGI. The CDR3 coding sequence is TGTGCCAGCAGTTTGACTGGGAGACAGAACACTGAAGCTTTCTTT. The encoded protein is CASSLTGRQNTEAFF.

This clonotype was picked up a small number of times. The chain joins TRBV20-1 to TRBJ2-5, with a tentative D call TRBD2 (6 bases). The CDR3 consists of 14 residues. V lost 0 bases and J lost 5, with 13 bases in between. Germline CDR1 reads DFQATT; CDR2 reads SNEGSKA (reference sequence). The CDR3 sequence: CSARDGAGRETQYF. The CDR3 DNA follows: TGCAGTGCTAGAGATGGGGCAGGGAGGGAGACCCAGTACTTC.

Worth noting for this clonotype: A much more abundant neighbour one base away suggests this may be a read error. The chain carries TRBV20-1 and TRBJ2-3; D is undetermined. The CDR3 sequence is 17 residues long. Trimming took 0 bases from V and 0 from J, leaving 16 bases between them. Germline V gives CDR1 DFQATT, CDR2 SNEGSKA (reference sequence). The CDR3 loop reads CSARDFGPSSSTDTQYF. CDR3 in DNA: TGCAGTGCTAGAGATTTCGGACCATCATCTAGCACAGATACGCAGTATTTT.

This clonotype has a count of ten or more. The chain carries TRBV20-1 and TRBJ2-1; no clear D. The CDR3 loop spans 13 amino acids. Germline V CDR1 and CDR2: DFQATT, SNEGSKA (reference sequence). V lost 5 bases and J 7 bases, leaving 15 bases between the germline ends. Here the CDR3 DNA reads TGCAGTGCTCCCCGACGGAGCCTAAATGAGCAGTTCTTC. Encoded protein: CSAPRRSLNEQFF.

This clonotype was seen many times. The chain employs TRBV7-2 and TRBJ2-3; TRBD2 aligns across 8 bases. V was pared by 3 bases and J by 2 bases, with 4 bases of the junction left unmatched. Germline CDR1 and CDR2: SGHTA and FQGNSA. This CDR3 region has 15 residues. The CDR3 loop is CASSFSGTNTDTQYF. The CDR3 DNA sequence: TGTGCCAGCAGCTTTAGCGGGACCAACACAGATACGCAGTATTTT.

This sequence joins TRBV20-1 and TRBJ2-7, with a possible D match to TRBD1 (5 bases). With 0 bases removed from V and 2 bases from J, the gap between germline ends came to 23 bases. There are 18 residues in the CDR3. Germline assignment: CDR1 DFQATT and CDR2 SNEGSKA (reference sequence). The CDR3 region has the DNA TGCAGTGCTAGAGATCTCCTGGGCAGGGTCGCTGGTCCCTACGAGCAGTACTTC. Its protein is CSARDLLGRVAGPYEQYF.

Comment on this clonotype: A much larger clone lies a single base off, so this may be a read error. V and J are TRBV25-1 and TRBJ2-5; D unclear. From germline, CDR1 is MGHDK and CDR2 SYGVNS. This CDR3 is built from 13 residues. The V end was cut by 7 bases, the J end by 4 bases, with 13 bases between. CDR3: CASMGIVIETQYF. The CDR3 DNA reads TGTGCCAGCATGGGAATCGTAATAGAGACCCAGTACTTC.

This clonotype was recorded many times. This chain links TRBV6-1 with TRBJ2-7, with no clear D. Deletions cut 6 bases from V and 1 base from J, with 7 bases between. Looked up from germline, CDR1 is MNHNS and CDR2 is SASEGT. The CDR3 totals 12 residues. CDR3 sequence reads: CASRSPSYEQYF. The CDR3 DNA reads as TGTGCCAGCAGGAGCCCATCCTACGAGCAGTACTTC.

This clonotype was detected ten times or more. The chain links TRBV27 to TRBJ1-1; D unclear. Trimming took 2 bases from V and 10 from J, leaving 14 bases between them. The V gene's germline CDR1 is MNHEY and CDR2 SMNVEV (reference sequence). The CDR3 sequence is 13 residues long. The CDR3 DNA sequence: TGTGCCAGCAGTTTAGGCCGGGGATCGTCAGCTTTCTTT. Its protein product is CASSLGRGSSAFF.

A word on this clonotype: Given a much more abundant clone one base away, this may be a read error. Lacking the conserved final phenylalanine or tryptophan, this CDR3 likely reflects a read error. The chain is built from TRBV20-1 and TRBJ2-2; a possible D gene is TRBD2 (5 bases). This CDR3 comprises 14 residues. Germline V gene lookup returns CDR1 DFQATT and CDR2 SNEGSKA (reference sequence). V was trimmed by 1 base and J by 4 bases, leaving 10 bases between them. CDR3 loop: CSARVPLGTGELFS. The CDR3 DNA is TGCAGTGCTAGAGTTCCACTAGGCACCGGGGAGCTGTTTTCT.